Shown below are 7 T cell receptor beta chains from a single sample sequenced in a study of T cell responses to AZD1222 COVID-19 vaccine (dated by TCRdb to about 2021). Library preparation used the immunoSEQ multiplex PCR assay. This is the immuneACCESS table as TCRdb keeps it, with only in-frame sequences that have V and J called. A part of the clones is gone; compared with another copy, unresolved V genes explain less than half, and the rest is unexplained. Within this sample are 70,000 to 95,000 clones, with over 75% of them counted one time only. The top ten constitute approximately 22% of the sample. Read against the paper, the sample's time point label means: baseline before first vaccination. The input for sequencing was peripheral blood, taken on day 0 of AZD1222 vaccination. These receptors were taken from an adult in good health.

The genes are TRBV6-5 and TRBJ1-5, with a tentative D call TRBD1 (5 bases). The V and J ends lost 5 bases and 7 bases respectively, with 15 bases between them. The CDR3 is 14 residues long. Germline CDR1 reads MNHEY; CDR2 reads SVGAGI. CDR3 DNA: TGTGCCAGCAGTCTTGGGGGGGAGGACCAGCCCCAGCATTTT. Translating gives CASSLGGEDQPQHF.

The V call is TRBV14, the J call TRBJ2-3; 7 bases are a match to TRBD2. Trimming at V came to 3 bases and at J to 6 bases, leaving 9 bases not matched to a gene. Germline CDR1 and CDR2: SGHDN and FVKESK. The CDR3 is 15 residues long. CDR3 bases: TGTGCCAGCAGCCAGCAGGGACTACCGGTCGATACGCAGTATTTT. It codes for CASSQQGLPVDTQYF.

The CDR3 coding sequence is TGCAGTGTTGTCCCGACGACTGAAGCTTTCTTT. Amino acids: CSVVPTTEAFF. This chain joins TRBV20-1 and TRBJ1-1; the D is unclear. The germline V gene encodes CDR1 DFQATT and CDR2 SNEGSKA (reference sequence). V lost 7 bases and J lost 5, with 11 bases in between. The CDR3 has 11 amino acids.

As concerns this clone: Its ends do not fully match the called genes, so a read error is possible. The V gene is TRBV28, the J gene TRBJ2-3; D ambiguous. The CDR3 covers 15 residues. Germline values: CDR1 MDHEN, CDR2 SYDVKM. Written as DNA, the CDR3 is TGTACCAGCAGCCCGGACCTCCGACCACCAGATACGCAGTATTTT. Translation: CTSSPDLRPPDTQYF.

The chain combines TRBV6-2 or TRBV6-3 with TRBJ1-2; D is unresolved. The CDR3 spans 13 residues. V lost 6 bases, J lost 7 bases, and 15 bases lay in between. Germline V gene sequence: CDR1 MNHEY, CDR2 SVGEGT. CDR3 in amino acids: CASSPDLIGGYTF. CDR3 nucleotides: TGTGCCAGCAGCCCGGACCTGATCGGTGGCTACACCTTC.

This chain joins TRBV5-4 and TRBJ1-4; 9 bases map to TRBD1. Germline V gene data show CDR1 as SGHNT and CDR2 as YYREEE (reference sequence). This CDR3 comprises 14 residues. Trimming cost V 3 bases and J 6 bases; bases outside gene matches: 3. The CDR3 region is CASSSWTGDEKLFF. CDR3 nucleotides: TGTGCCAGCAGCTCTTGGACAGGGGATGAAAAACTGTTTTTT.

The rearrangement links TRBV29-1 to TRBJ2-7, with TRBD1 matching over 10 bases. Germline lookup yields CDR1 SQVTM and CDR2 ANQGSEA. This CDR3 has 14 residues. After removal of 5 bases from V and 2 bases from J, the junction contained 6 bases not matched to a gene. The CDR3 DNA reads TGCAGCGTTTCACTTGGGACAGGGGCCTACGAGCAGTACTTC. Its translation is CSVSLGTGAYEQYF.